Shown below are 30 T cell receptor beta chains from a single sample sequenced in a study of CD8 T cells in ankylosing spondylitis. General observations from the study: Seemingly characteristic of ankylosing spondylitis blood was a TCR beta motif consisting of about 8 highly homologous variants.

One entry per CDR3 protein results from TCRdb running MiXCR on the 5' RACE reads. This sample has around 890,000 distinct CDR3 sequences, with about 10% found just once. Which antigens these TCRs recognize remains unknown. The specimen was blood, either unsorted or a sorted T cell fraction (not recorded which). Source of these receptors: a male donor with ankylosing spondylitis.

The chain employs TRBV18 and TRBJ1-3; D is perhaps TRBD1 (5 bases). The germline gives CDR1 KGHSH, CDR2 LQKENI. V was pared by 1 base and J by 0 bases, with 10 bases between. This CDR3 region has 16 residues. CDR3: CASSPQDTSSGNTIYF. The DNA of the CDR3 is TGTGCCAGCTCACCACAGGACACGAGCTCTGGAAACACCATATATTTT.

This chain joins TRBV20-1 and TRBJ2-1, with D perhaps TRBD1 (5 bases). Trimming removed 4 bases at V and 8 bases at J, with 12 bases between. The germline gives CDR1 DFQATT, CDR2 SNEGSKA (reference sequence). CDR3 length: 12 residues. CDR3 in amino acids: CSATVQGDEQFF. The CDR3 nucleotides are TGCAGTGCTACGGTTCAAGGGGATGAGCAGTTCTTC.

The chain couples TRBV5-1 to TRBJ2-2; TRBD2 aligns across 11 bases. This CDR3 is built from 17 residues. The V and J ends lost 2 bases and 2 bases, in that order; junction bases with no gene match: 5. Germline V lookup: CDR1 SGHRS, CDR2 YFSETQ. The CDR3 loop reads CASSFTSGSTNTGELFF. DNA of the CDR3: TGCGCCAGCAGCTTTACTAGCGGGAGCACTAACACCGGGGAGCTGTTTTTT.

This clonotype has just a few counts. This chain links TRBV20-1 with TRBJ1-6; D unresolved. This CDR3 region has 13 residues. V dropped 7 bases and J dropped 7 bases, with 14 bases sitting between them. Germline CDR1 is DFQATT and CDR2 is SNEGSKA (reference sequence). In DNA, the CDR3 is TGCAGTGTTCACGTGGGGTGGAATTCACCCCTCCACTTT. Amino acids: CSVHVGWNSPLHF.

The chain uses TRBV30 and TRBJ1-1; unclear D gene. Germline CDR1 GTSNPN, CDR2 SVGIG (reference sequence). Trimming cost V 0 bases and J 6 bases, with 11 bases left between them. The CDR3 contains 13 residues. In DNA form, the CDR3 reads TGTGCCTGGAGTGTCGGTATTGGACCTGAAGCTTTCTTT. Translated, it gives CAWSVGIGPEAFF.

There are many counts of this clonotype. V gene TRBV7-9 combines with J gene TRBJ2-7, with D maybe TRBD1 (6 bases). Germline loops: CDR1 SEHNR, CDR2 FQNEAQ (reference sequence). Trimming cost V 3 bases and J 5 bases, with 8 bases left between them. This CDR3 comprises 12 residues. The CDR3 sequence: CASSFSGDEQYF. The CDR3 nucleotides read TGTGCCAGCAGCTTTTCAGGGGACGAGCAGTACTTC.

This clonotype was counted many times. This chain uses TRBV6-5 with TRBJ1-4; TRBD1 is a possible D gene (6 bases). This CDR3 has 15 amino acids. Trimming pared 4 bases from V and 3 bases from J, leaving 12 bases between. Germline CDR1 is MNHEY and CDR2 is SVGAGI. CDR3 sequence: CASSSQDRSNEKLFF. As DNA, the CDR3 is TGTGCCAGCAGTTCCCAGGACAGATCTAATGAAAAACTGTTTTTT.

This clonotype was picked up many times. This chain joins TRBV20-1 and TRBJ2-3; 7 nucleotides align to TRBD1. J was trimmed by 7 bases and V by 5 bases; bases with no gene match: 3. The length of the CDR3 is 11 residues. Germline-derived CDR1 and CDR2 are DFQATT and SNEGSKA (reference sequence). The CDR3 DNA is TGCAGTGCTCCGACAGGGAATACGCAGTATTTT. Translated: CSAPTGNTQYF.

This clonotype has just a few counts. The V gene is TRBV5-1, the J gene TRBJ1-2; 7 bases are a match to TRBD1. CDR1 and CDR2 (germline): SGHRS, YFSETQ. CDR3 size: 15 residues. J gave up 3 bases and V 3 bases, and 8 bases lay outside the gene matches. The CDR3 DNA reads as TGCGCCAGCAGCTCGGGACAGCTAAATGACTATGGCTACACCTTC. The encoded protein is CASSSGQLNDYGYTF.

The V and J genes are TRBV6-2 or TRBV6-3 and TRBJ1-2; D gene ambiguous. Trimming cost V 6 bases and J 2 bases, with 16 bases left between them. The germline V gene encodes CDR1 MNHEY and CDR2 SVGEGT. The CDR3 totals 15 residues. The CDR3 DNA is TGTGCCAGCAGGCAACCCGGATACATCAACTATGGCTACACCTTC. Amino acid sequence: CASRQPGYINYGYTF.

The V call is TRBV7-6, the J call TRBJ1-2; D is uncertain. The V end lost 5 bases, the J end lost 4 bases, and 11 bases lay between the germline ends. The CDR3 runs to 13 residues. Germline values: CDR1 SGHVS, CDR2 FNYEAQ. The CDR3 spells CASSARGIYGYTF. The DNA of the CDR3 is TGTGCCAGCAGCGCTCGGGGTATCTATGGCTACACCTTC.

The sample holds a few counts of this clonotype. The chain links TRBV18 to TRBJ2-7; D may be TRBD1 or TRBD2 (5 bases each). Trimming took 2 bases from V and 7 from J, leaving 12 bases between them. From germline, CDR1 is KGHSH and CDR2 LQKENI. The CDR3 is made up of 13 amino acids. As DNA, the CDR3 is TGTGCCAGCTCACCAACCGGCTGGGGGGAGCAGTACTTC. Residues: CASSPTGWGEQYF.

V usage is TRBV20-1 and J usage is TRBJ1-2; D possibly corresponds to TRBD1 (5 bases). This CDR3 contains 16 residues. Trimming pared 5 bases from V and 3 bases from J, leaving 22 bases between. The germline V gene has CDR1 DFQATT and CDR2 SNEGSKA (reference sequence). Written as DNA, the CDR3 is TGCAGTGCTCAAACGATTGGGGCAGTCCAGTACTATGGCTACACCTTC. The encoded protein is CSAQTIGAVQYYGYTF.

The rearrangement joins TRBV20-1 to TRBJ2-2; D gene unclear. Germline V gives CDR1 DFQATT, CDR2 SNEGSKA (reference sequence). This CDR3 comprises 14 residues. The V end lost 3 bases, the J end lost 1 base, and 9 bases lay between the germline ends. The CDR3 DNA is TGCAGTGCTAGGCGCGATCAGAACACCGGGGAGCTGTTTTTT. Protein sequence: CSARRDQNTGELFF.

J is TRBJ2-5 and V is TRBV7-8; 9 bases fit TRBD1. With 3 bases clipped from V and 10 bases from J, the junction kept 9 bases outside the gene matches. The CDR3 has 14 amino acids. Germline lookup yields CDR1 SGHVS and CDR2 FQNEAQ. In DNA form, the CDR3 reads TGTGCCAGCAGCTTTACGAACAGGGGGCTTATCCAGTACTTC. Translation: CASSFTNRGLIQYF.

There are many counts of this clonotype. This sequence joins TRBV7-2 and TRBJ2-1; D remains unclear. This CDR3 comprises 13 residues. CDR1 and CDR2 (germline): SGHTA, FQGNSA. Trimming left V 2 bases short and J 9 bases short, with 11 bases between. In nucleotides, the CDR3 is TGTGCCAGCAGCTTAAGCCCTGGGATTGAGCAGTTCTTC. The encoded protein is CASSLSPGIEQFF.

In this sample, this clonotype turned up a few times. The chain combines TRBV6-5 with TRBJ2-7; a possible D gene is TRBD2 (6 bases). The length of the CDR3 is 13 residues. Trimming took off 2 bases at V and 6 bases at J, with 11 bases between the two ends. CDR1 and CDR2 from the germline V gene are MNHEY and SVGAGI. Written as DNA, the CDR3 is TGTGCCAGCAGTTACGGAGAGGGAGGCGAGCAGTACTTC. Its protein is CASSYGEGGEQYF.

This clonotype was seen ten or more times. This chain links TRBV12-3 or TRBV12-4 with TRBJ2-7; D assignment may be TRBD1 or TRBD2 (5 bases each). The germline V and J ends were trimmed by 6 bases and 1 base, with 16 bases remaining between them. CDR3 length equals 15 residues. Written as DNA, the CDR3 is TGTGCCAGCAGCGCTAGTTCCAGGGAGTCCTACGAGCAGTACTTC. Its translation: CASSASSRESYEQYF.

This clonotype was found a few times. The chain joins TRBV2 to TRBJ2-5; maybe TRBD1 (6 bases). The V gene's germline CDR1 is SNHLY and CDR2 FYNNEI. V gave up 6 bases and J gave up 1 base, with 15 bases separating them. CDR3 size: 15 residues. Written as DNA, the CDR3 is TGTGCCAGCAGCCGAGCCACAGGGCTCCAAGAGACCCAGTACTTC. It yields the protein CASSRATGLQETQYF.

This clonotype occurred many times. The V call is TRBV20-1, the J call TRBJ1-1; TRBD1 might be the D (6 bases). CDR1 and CDR2 (germline): DFQATT, SNEGSKA (reference sequence). The CDR3 contains 13 residues. Trimming removed 4 bases from V and 1 base from J, with 10 bases in between. The CDR3: CSANPGQNTEAFF. CDR3 sequence (DNA): TGCAGTGCTAATCCGGGACAGAACACTGAAGCTTTCTTT.

V and J are TRBV19 and TRBJ1-5, with 7 nucleotides matching TRBD1. V dropped 6 bases and J dropped 3; count of bases not matched to a gene: 8. The germline V gene encodes CDR1 LNHDA and CDR2 SQIVND (reference sequence). The CDR3 is 15 residues long. The CDR3 sequence is CASSQGQTNNQPQHF. CDR3 nucleotide sequence: TGTGCCAGTAGCCAGGGACAGACGAACAATCAGCCCCAGCATTTT.

CDR3 in amino acids: CASSPRDRGEYGYTF. CDR3 DNA: TGTGCCAGCAGCCCTCGGGACAGGGGGGAATATGGCTACACCTTC. The gene calls are TRBV7-9 and TRBJ1-2, with 11 bases aligning to TRBD1. The J segment lost 5 bases and the V segment lost 5 bases, leaving 7 bases of the junction unmatched. This CDR3 contains 15 residues. Germline values: CDR1 SEHNR, CDR2 FQNEAQ (reference sequence).

This rearrangement joins TRBV2 to TRBJ2-5; 8 nucleotides line up with TRBD1. J was trimmed by 4 bases and V by 2 bases; bases with no gene match: 6. From germline, CDR1 is SNHLY and CDR2 FYNNEI. CDR3 length equals 15 residues. The CDR3 sequence: CASSEMGQAGETQYF. The CDR3 DNA reads TGTGCCAGCAGTGAAATGGGACAGGCCGGAGAGACCCAGTACTTC.

V and J are TRBV10-3 and TRBJ1-1, with a possible D match to TRBD1 (6 bases). Germline V gene sequence: CDR1 ENHRY, CDR2 SYGVKD. This CDR3 region has 15 residues. With 0 bases removed from V and 1 base from J, the gap between germline ends came to 9 bases. DNA of the CDR3: TGTGCCATCAGTGAGTCAACCAGGGGGAACACTGAAGCTTTCTTT. This encodes CAISESTRGNTEAFF.

There are a few counts of this clonotype. V usage is TRBV25-1 and J usage is TRBJ1-1; D gene uncertain. Germline V gene lookup returns CDR1 MGHDK and CDR2 SYGVNS. Trimming took 1 base from V and 1 from J, leaving 7 bases between them. CDR3 length equals 14 residues. The DNA of the CDR3 is TGTGCCAGCAGTGAATCCCGAAAGAACACTGAAGCTTTCTTT. Translating it yields CASSESRKNTEAFF.

There are a few counts of this clonotype. This sequence joins TRBV4-3 and TRBJ2-3; 12 nucleotides align to TRBD2. The CDR3 length is 15 residues. The ends lost 4 bases at V and 5 bases at J; junction bases unmatched: 4. The germline CDR1 and CDR2 sequences are LGHNA and YSLEER. Written as DNA, the CDR3 is TGCGCCAGCAGCCCTAGCGGGAGGGCCGGAGATACGCAGTATTTT. Protein sequence: CASSPSGRAGDTQYF.

There are a few counts of this clonotype. V is TRBV29-1 and J is TRBJ1-3, with D hard to call. This CDR3 has 14 residues. V lost 4 bases to trimming and J lost 6 bases, with 16 bases between them. Germline values: CDR1 SQVTM, CDR2 ANQGSEA. The CDR3 spells CSVVVRGTVNTIYF. Here the CDR3 DNA reads TGCAGCGTTGTGGTGCGGGGAACCGTAAACACCATATATTTT.

This clonotype has more than one count but fewer than ten. V and J are TRBV20-1 and TRBJ2-4; D unresolved. The CDR3 is 14 amino acids. V gave up 6 bases and J gave up 1 base, with 13 bases separating them. Germline values: CDR1 DFQATT, CDR2 SNEGSKA (reference sequence). This CDR3 is CSARTDLAKNIQYF. In nucleotides, the CDR3 is TGCAGTGCCCGGACGGATCTCGCCAAAAACATTCAGTACTTC.

This clonotype showed up many times. The CDR3 DNA is TGCAGTGCTAGTCTAGCGGTGAACCCGACCCAGTACTTC. This sequence encodes CSASLAVNPTQYF. This chain uses TRBV20-1 with TRBJ2-5; 7 nucleotides align to TRBD2. With V trimmed by 3 bases and J by 7 bases, 8 bases remained unmatched. This CDR3 is 13 amino acids long. The V gene's germline CDR1 is DFQATT and CDR2 SNEGSKA (reference sequence).

This clonotype was counted a few times. The chain uses TRBV7-2 and TRBJ2-7, with 7 bases matching TRBD1. Per germline, CDR1 SGHTA and CDR2 FQGNSA. The ends lost 5 bases at V and 0 bases at J; junction bases unmatched: 10. There are 16 residues in the CDR3. CDR3 protein: CASSQGYRTGSYEQYF. The CDR3 DNA reads TGTGCCAGCAGCCAGGGGTATAGGACAGGCTCCTACGAGCAGTACTTC.